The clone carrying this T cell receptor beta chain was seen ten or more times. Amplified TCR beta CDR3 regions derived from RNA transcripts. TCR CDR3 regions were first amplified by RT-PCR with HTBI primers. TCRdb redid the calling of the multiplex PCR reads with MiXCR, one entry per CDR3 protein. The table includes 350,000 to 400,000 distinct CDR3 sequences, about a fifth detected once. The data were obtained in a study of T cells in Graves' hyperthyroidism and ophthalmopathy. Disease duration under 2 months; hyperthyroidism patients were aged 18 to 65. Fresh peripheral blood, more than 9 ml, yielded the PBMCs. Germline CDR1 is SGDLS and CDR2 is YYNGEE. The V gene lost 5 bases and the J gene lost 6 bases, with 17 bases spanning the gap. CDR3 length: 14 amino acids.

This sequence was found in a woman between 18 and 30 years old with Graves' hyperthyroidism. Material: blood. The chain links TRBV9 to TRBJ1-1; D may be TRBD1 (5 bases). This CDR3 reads CASSFSSWGPEAFF. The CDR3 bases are TGTGCCAGCAGTTTTTCGAGTTGGGGCCCTGAAGCTTTCTTT.